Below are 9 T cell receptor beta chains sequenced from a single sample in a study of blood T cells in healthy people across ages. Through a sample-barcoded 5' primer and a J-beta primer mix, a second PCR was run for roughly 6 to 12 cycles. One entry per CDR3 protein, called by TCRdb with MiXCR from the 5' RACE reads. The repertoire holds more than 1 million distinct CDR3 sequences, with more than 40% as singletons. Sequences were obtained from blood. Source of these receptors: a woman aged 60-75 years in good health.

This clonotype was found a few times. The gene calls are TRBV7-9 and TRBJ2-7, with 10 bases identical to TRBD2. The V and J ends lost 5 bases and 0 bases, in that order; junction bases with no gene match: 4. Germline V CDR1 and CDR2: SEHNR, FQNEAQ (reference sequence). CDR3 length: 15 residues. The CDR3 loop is CASSAGTSVSYEQYF. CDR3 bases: TGTGCCAGCAGCGCCGGGACTAGCGTCTCCTACGAGCAGTACTTC.

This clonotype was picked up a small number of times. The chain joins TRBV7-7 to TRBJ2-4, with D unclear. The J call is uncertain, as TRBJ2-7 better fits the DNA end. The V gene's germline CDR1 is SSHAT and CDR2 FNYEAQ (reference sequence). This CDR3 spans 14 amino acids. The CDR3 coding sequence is TGTGCCAGCAGCTTAGGGACGGTACCCTACGAGCAGTACTTC. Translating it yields CASSLGTVPYEQYF.

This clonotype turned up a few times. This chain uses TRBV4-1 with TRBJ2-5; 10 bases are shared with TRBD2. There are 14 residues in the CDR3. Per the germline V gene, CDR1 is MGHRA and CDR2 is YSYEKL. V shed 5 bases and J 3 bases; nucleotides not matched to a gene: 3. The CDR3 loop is CASSILAGEETQYF. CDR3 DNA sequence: TGCGCCAGCAGCATTCTAGCGGGAGAAGAGACCCAGTACTTC.

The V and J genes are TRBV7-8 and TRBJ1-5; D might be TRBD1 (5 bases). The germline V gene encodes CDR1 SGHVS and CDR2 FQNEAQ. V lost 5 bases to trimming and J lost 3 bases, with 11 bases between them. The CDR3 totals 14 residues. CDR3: CASSARDLNQPQHF. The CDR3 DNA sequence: TGTGCCAGCAGCGCCCGGGACCTCAATCAGCCCCAGCATTTT.

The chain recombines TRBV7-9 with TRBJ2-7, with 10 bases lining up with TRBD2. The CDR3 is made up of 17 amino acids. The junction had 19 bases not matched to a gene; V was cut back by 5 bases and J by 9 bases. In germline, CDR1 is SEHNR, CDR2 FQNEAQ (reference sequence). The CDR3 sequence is CASSTWTSGLSYNGQYF. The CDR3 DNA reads TGTGCCAGCAGCACCTGGACTAGCGGATTGTCCTACAATGGGCAGTACTTC.

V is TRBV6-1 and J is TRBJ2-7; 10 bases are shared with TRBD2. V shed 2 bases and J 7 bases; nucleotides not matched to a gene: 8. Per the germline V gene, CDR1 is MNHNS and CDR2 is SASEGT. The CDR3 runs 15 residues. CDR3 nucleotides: TGTGCCAGCAGTGAACTGGCTAGCGGGAGTCGGGAGCAGTACTTC. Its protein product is CASSELASGSREQYF.

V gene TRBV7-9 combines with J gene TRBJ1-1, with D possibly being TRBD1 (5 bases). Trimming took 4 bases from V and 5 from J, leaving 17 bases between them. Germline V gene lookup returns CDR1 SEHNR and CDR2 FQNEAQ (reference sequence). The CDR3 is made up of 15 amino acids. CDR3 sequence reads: CASSSMDKALTEAFF. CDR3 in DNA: TGTGCCAGCAGCTCGATGGACAAGGCCCTAACTGAAGCTTTCTTT.

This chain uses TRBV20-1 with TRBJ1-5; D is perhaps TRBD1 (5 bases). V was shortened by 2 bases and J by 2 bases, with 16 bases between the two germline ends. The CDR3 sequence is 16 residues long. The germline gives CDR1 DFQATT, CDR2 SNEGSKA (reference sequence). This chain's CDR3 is CSARPPAGPGNQPQHF. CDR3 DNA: TGCAGTGCTAGACCCCCGGCGGGACCAGGCAATCAGCCCCAGCATTTT.

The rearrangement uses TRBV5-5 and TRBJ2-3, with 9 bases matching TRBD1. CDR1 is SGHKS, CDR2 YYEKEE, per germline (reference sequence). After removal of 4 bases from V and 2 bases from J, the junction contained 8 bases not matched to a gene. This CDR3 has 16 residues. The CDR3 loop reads CASSISDRGFTDTQYF. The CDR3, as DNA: TGTGCCAGCAGCATTTCGGACAGGGGCTTCACAGATACGCAGTATTTT.